The next 26 T cell receptor beta chains were all read from a single sample in a study of T-cell reconstitution after alpha-beta-depleted transplantation in children. Library preparation (for TCRbeta) was performed with unique molecular identifiers. TCRdb ran MiXCR on the PCR reads and lists one entry per CDR3 protein. The table records around 490,000 distinct CDR3 sequences, around 10% of them present only once. Sequencing used PBMCs, mostly from graft donor cells, obtained 180 days after TCRalphabeta/CD19-depleted stem cell transplant. The source of these receptors is a female patient aged 2 to 10 who had a stem cell transplant for aplastic anemia, so the T cells may come from the graft donor.

About this clonotype itself: A much bigger clone sits one base away, suggesting this may be a read error. It is likely a read error, because the conserved phenylalanine at the end of the CDR3 is missing. The chain combines TRBV6-1 with TRBJ2-1; 7 nucleotides align to TRBD1. V shed 5 bases and J 2 bases; nucleotides not matched to a gene: 6. Germline V gene sequence: CDR1 MNHNS, CDR2 SASEGT. The CDR3 consists of 15 residues. The CDR3 reads CASSQDRATYNEQFL. The DNA for the CDR3 is TGTGCCAGCAGTCAAGACAGGGCAACCTACAATGAGCAGTTCCTC.

The CDR3 coding sequence is TGTGCCAGCAGTTACTCGTTACCGACAGGGGTCACCGGGGAGCTGTTTTTT. It yields the protein CASSYSLPTGVTGELFF. The chain combines TRBV6-5 with TRBJ2-2; 8 nucleotides align to TRBD1. In germline, CDR1 is MNHEY, CDR2 SVGAGI. V lost 0 bases to trimming and J lost 4 bases; unmatched junction nucleotides: 7. The CDR3 contains 17 residues.

The chain joins TRBV30 to TRBJ1-1; 10 bases fit TRBD1. This CDR3 is built from 13 residues. In germline, CDR1 is GTSNPN, CDR2 SVGIG (reference sequence). Trimming at V came to 4 bases and at J to 4 bases, leaving 3 bases not matched to a gene. CDR3: CAWNRDRGTEAFF. In DNA form, the CDR3 reads TGTGCCTGGAACCGGGACAGGGGCACTGAAGCTTTCTTT.

This chain links TRBV4-2 with TRBJ2-1; tentative D call: TRBD1 (5 bases). CDR1 is LGHNA and CDR2 is YNFKEQ in the germline V gene. The CDR3 length is 15 residues. The V end lost 4 bases, the J end lost 8 bases, and 18 bases lay between the germline ends. The CDR3 DNA sequence: TGTGCCAGCAGCCCAGGGCCCCCCCCCGGCCATGAGCAGTTCTTC. It codes for CASSPGPPPGHEQFF.

The chain links TRBV7-6 to TRBJ2-1; perhaps TRBD2 as D (6 bases). The CDR3 length is 19 residues. Trimming stripped 1 base from V and 8 bases from J, with 27 bases between. The germline V gene has CDR1 SGHVS and CDR2 FNYEAQ. DNA of the CDR3: TGTGCCAGCAGCTTAGTGCCCGTAGTTGGTGTCGCGGGATCCTATGAGCAGTTCTTC. Its protein product is CASSLVPVVGVAGSYEQFF. Drawing the rest from reference TRBV7-6 and TRBJ2-1, the complete variable domain is GAGVSQSPRYKVTKRGQDVALRCDPISGHVSLYWYRQALGQGPEFLTYFNYEAQQDKSGLPNDRFSAERPEGSISTLTIQRTEQRDSAMYRCASSLVPVVGVAGSYEQFFGPGTRLTVL.

This clonotype was detected many times. This chain uses TRBV5-5 with TRBJ1-1, with 7 bases fitting TRBD1. Germline-derived CDR1 and CDR2 are SGHKS and YYEKEE (reference sequence). This CDR3 region has 15 residues. After removal of 2 bases from V and 1 base from J, the junction contained 5 bases not matched to a gene. DNA for the CDR3: TGTGCCAGCAGCTTCATAGGGGACAGGAACACTGAAGCTTTCTTT. It is translated as CASSFIGDRNTEAFF.

V and J are TRBV18 and TRBJ2-7, with D possibly being TRBD2 (5 bases). Germline V lookup: CDR1 KGHSH, CDR2 LQKENI. CDR3 size: 14 residues. Deletions cut 2 bases from V and 6 bases from J, with 14 bases between. CDR3 DNA sequence: TGTGCCAGCTCACCAAAGGTCGCTAGCAGCGAGCAGTACGTC. This encodes CASSPKVASSEQYV.

This clonotype was detected ten times or more. For the CDR3, the DNA is TGTGCCACCAGGACAGGCGATCAAGAGACCCAGTACTTC. Translation: CATRTGDQETQYF. This chain joins TRBV12-3 or TRBV12-4 and TRBJ2-5; 7 bases match TRBD1. Germline trimming cut 10 bases from V and 2 bases from J; bases unmatched to any gene: 7. The CDR3 has 13 amino acids.

The V and J genes are TRBV11-2 and TRBJ2-3, with TRBD1 identical over 8 bases. This CDR3 spans 15 amino acids. Germline CDR1 and CDR2: SGHAT and FQNNGV. The V segment lost 3 bases and the J segment 4 bases; nucleotides outside the gene matches: 6. The CDR3, as DNA: TGTGCCAGCAGCTTCAGGGGGCGTCGCGCAGATACGCAGTATTTT. Translating it yields CASSFRGRRADTQYF.

The chain links TRBV7-8 to TRBJ2-7; weak D call: TRBD1 (5 bases). The germline V gene has CDR1 SGHVS and CDR2 FQNEAQ. The CDR3 spans 13 residues. The ends were cut back, 5 bases at V and 4 bases at J, with 12 bases in the middle. The CDR3 spells CASSRSGFYEQYV. The CDR3 DNA reads TGTGCCAGCAGCCGATCAGGGTTTTACGAGCAGTACGTC.

In this sample, this clonotype turned up many times. The gene calls are TRBV5-1 and TRBJ2-1; no clear D gene. The CDR3 runs to 13 residues. CDR1 and CDR2 from the germline V gene are SGHRS and YFSETQ. Trimming shortened V by 0 bases and J by 3 bases, and 4 bases separated the two germline ends. Here the CDR3 DNA reads TGCGCCAGCAGCTTGGCGGTCTACAATGAGCAGTTCTTC. Amino acid sequence: CASSLAVYNEQFF.

This clonotype was detected only a few times. J is TRBJ2-1 and V is TRBV25-1, with 10 bases lining up with TRBD2. The CDR3 is made up of 16 amino acids. Germline-derived CDR1 and CDR2 are MGHDK and SYGVNS. With V trimmed by 6 bases and J by 2 bases, 7 bases remained unmatched. The chain's CDR3 is CASSTLAGVPYNEQFF. The CDR3 DNA reads as TGTGCCAGCAGCACGCTAGCGGGAGTTCCCTACAATGAGCAGTTCTTC.

The gene calls are TRBV7-2 and TRBJ2-2; D uncertain. Trimming took off 5 bases at V and 3 bases at J, with 10 bases between the two ends. Per the germline V gene, CDR1 is SGHTA and CDR2 is FQGNSA. The CDR3 length is 14 residues. The CDR3 here is CASSARRDTGELFF. The CDR3 nucleotides read TGTGCCAGCAGCGCCCGAAGGGACACCGGGGAGCTGTTTTTT.

The gene calls are TRBV9 and TRBJ2-2; a weak D match, TRBD1 (6 bases). Per the germline V gene, CDR1 is SGDLS and CDR2 is YYNGEE. Trimming took off 2 bases at V and 4 bases at J, with 12 bases between the two ends. CDR3 size: 15 residues. CDR3 protein: CASSVRGSGTGELFF. CDR3 in DNA: TGTGCCAGCAGCGTTAGGGGGAGCGGCACCGGGGAGCTGTTTTTT.

The V gene is TRBV15, the J gene TRBJ2-1, with TRBD1 matching over 7 bases. The CDR3 is 13 amino acids. Germline V lookup: CDR1 LNHNV, CDR2 YYDKDF (reference sequence). The V and J ends lost 4 bases and 4 bases, in that order; junction bases with no gene match: 1. The CDR3 coding sequence is TGTGCCACCAGCACGGGACAGTACAATGAGCAGTTCTTC. Protein: CATSTGQYNEQFF.

Only a few counts were recorded for this clonotype. The DNA for the CDR3 is TGTGCCAGCATTAATGGACAGGGACGGCAGCCCCAGCATTTT. It is translated as CASINGQGRQPQHF. This chain links TRBV12-3 or TRBV12-4 with TRBJ1-5, with 8 bases lining up with TRBD1. CDR3 length equals 14 residues. The ends lost 7 bases at V and 7 bases at J; junction bases unmatched: 9.

This clonotype came up a few times. The chain uses TRBV11-3 and TRBJ2-1; TRBD2 matches at 7 bases. The CDR3 sequence is 15 residues long. In germline, CDR1 is SGHNT, CDR2 YENEEA. J lost 4 bases, V lost 3 bases, and 6 bases had no gene match. CDR3 bases: TGTGCCAGCAGCTTGGGCGGGAGCGCGTACAATGAGCAGTTCTTC. Encoded protein: CASSLGGSAYNEQFF.

The chain has TRBV28 and TRBJ1-2; 7 nucleotides match TRBD1. The CDR3 runs 14 residues. The V and J ends lost 6 bases and 2 bases, in that order; junction bases with no gene match: 6. Germline V gene lookup returns CDR1 MDHEN and CDR2 SYDVKM. CDR3 sequence (DNA): TGTGCCAGCAGGTTACAGGGGACGAACTATGGCTACACCTTC. This gives the protein CASRLQGTNYGYTF.

The genes are TRBV28 and TRBJ1-6; D remains ambiguous. CDR1 MDHEN and CDR2 SYDVKM come from the germline V gene. This CDR3 contains 16 residues. V dropped 3 bases and J dropped 9 bases, with 18 bases sitting between them. The CDR3 nucleotides are TGTGCCAGCAGTTTTTACGGGTCAGGTGGAAGTTCACCCCTCCACTTT. Encoded protein: CASSFYGSGGSSPLHF.

The chain has TRBV10-3 and TRBJ1-5; D gene uncertain. Germline CDR1 and CDR2: ENHRY and SYGVKD. This CDR3 comprises 14 residues. With 7 bases removed from V and 7 bases from J, the gap between germline ends came to 17 bases. The CDR3 loop reads CAIIAEGTGQPQHF. CDR3 bases: TGTGCCATCATTGCCGAGGGCACGGGACAGCCCCAGCATTTT.

This clonotype was seen only a few times. The V gene is TRBV28, the J gene TRBJ1-2; 7 bases match TRBD1. In germline, CDR1 is MDHEN, CDR2 SYDVKM. V gave up 8 bases and J gave up 4 bases; unmatched junction bases: 22. The CDR3 has 18 amino acids. The CDR3 DNA follows: TGTGCCAGCCATTCGAACGACCTCGGGCAGGGACAGCTCTATGGCTACACCTTC. It translates to CASHSNDLGQGQLYGYTF.

This clonotype was detected many times. The genes are TRBV12-3 or TRBV12-4 and TRBJ2-5; D may correspond to TRBD1 or TRBD2 (6 bases each). The V end was cut by 2 bases, the J end by 5 bases, with 15 bases between. CDR3 length equals 15 residues. CDR3 in DNA: TGTGCCAGCAGTTTACGGACAGTCGGAGGGGAGACCCAGTACTTC. It encodes CASSLRTVGGETQYF.

The table lists this clonotype with many counts. The rearrangement uses TRBV29-1 and TRBJ1-3; D call uncertain. CDR3 length: 13 residues. Trimming shortened V by 7 bases and J by 0 bases, and 10 bases separated the two germline ends. The V gene's germline CDR1 is SQVTM and CDR2 ANQGSEA. The CDR3 DNA reads as TGCAGCGCCCAGTGGGGCTCTGGAAACACCATATATTTT. Amino acids: CSAQWGSGNTIYF.

V is TRBV7-2 and J is TRBJ2-7, with D hard to call. The CDR3 runs 11 residues. V was shortened by 4 bases and J by 7 bases, with 8 bases between the two germline ends. The germline CDR1 and CDR2 sequences are SGHTA and FQGNSA. The CDR3 here is CASSSPGEQYV. DNA for the CDR3: TGTGCCAGCAGCTCCCCCGGAGAGCAGTACGTC.

CDR3 region: CASSLGGGYEQYF. The CDR3 region has the DNA TGTGCCAGCAGTTTGGGCGGGGGCTACGAGCAGTACTTC. The chain combines TRBV28 with TRBJ2-7; 7 bases match TRBD2. Looked up from germline, CDR1 is MDHEN and CDR2 is SYDVKM. V was clipped by 3 bases and J by 3 bases; unmatched bases: 2. CDR3 size: 13 residues.

This clonotype was found a few times. The V call is TRBV4-3, the J call TRBJ2-7; TRBD2 matches 9 bases. The CDR3 extends over 16 amino acids. V gave up 0 bases and J gave up 7 bases; unmatched junction bases: 10. Germline CDR1 is LGHNA and CDR2 is YSLEER. The CDR3 here is CASSQDLAGPKWEQYF. As DNA, the CDR3 is TGCGCCAGCAGCCAAGACCTAGCGGGACCAAAGTGGGAGCAGTACTTC.